The TCR beta chain under discussion was sequenced for a study of T cell repertoires in cytomegalovirus infection. Study context: Carrying CMV and the relevant HLA type showed in public TCR beta signatures. Findings and caveats of the study: Cumulative frequency of public TCR beta families picked out carriers of CMV plus the relevant HLA.

Comment on this clonotype: Its antigen is as yet unknown.

Trimming took off 6 bases at V and 10 bases at J, with 21 bases between the two ends. CDR1 SNHLY and CDR2 FYNNEI come from the germline V gene. The CDR3 is 14 residues long. From the reads, TCRdb called clonotypes with MiXCR, one entry per CDR3 protein. The sample lists 680,000 or so distinct CDR3 sequences, roughly 30% seen once, with roughly 18% in the top ten. Here the sequenced sample was cultured PBMCs, taken from culture after CMV antigen stimulation. The chain carries TRBV2 and TRBJ1-2, with TRBD1 as a possible D gene (6 bases). This clonotype was sampled from a human donor in good health (CMV status not recorded). Some clones in this sample may be carry-over from other donors' samples. This CDR3 is CASREGGNGIYYTF. The CDR3 nucleotides read TGTGCCAGCAGGGAGGGGGGAAACGGAATATACTACACCTTC.